The 28 T cell receptor beta chains in this list originate from one sample, sequenced in a study of prognosis after radiotherapy for stage I lung cancer. From genomic DNA, TCR beta CDR3 was amplified by two-round multiplex PCR. The authors ran first-round PCR with primers specific to each TRBV and TRBJ gene. MiXCR, run by TCRdb on the multiplex PCR reads, gives a single entry per CDR3 protein. The table has 10,000 to 15,000 distinct CDR3 sequences, 40% to 45% seen once. The material was PBMCs, obtained before or after stereotactic body radiation therapy (not recorded which). The origin of the receptors is a donor of 50 years or more with non-small cell lung cancer.

This clonotype was seen many times. The CDR3 loop reads CASSWGQGSGYEQYF. The CDR3 DNA is TGTGCCAGCAGTTGGGGACAGGGGTCTGGCTACGAGCAGTACTTC. V usage is TRBV27 and J usage is TRBJ2-7, with 10 bases aligning to TRBD1. V shed 4 bases, J shed 3 bases, and the junction held 6 bases outside the gene matches. Per the germline V gene, CDR1 is MNHEY and CDR2 is SMNVEV (reference sequence). This CDR3 has 15 residues.

This clonotype occurred many times. This CDR3 reads CSAYRAVAGGNEQFF. The CDR3 DNA is TGCAGTGCTTATAGGGCGGTAGCGGGAGGGAATGAGCAGTTCTTC. The chain links TRBV20-1 to TRBJ2-1, with 11 positions matching TRBD2. Germline CDR1 and CDR2: DFQATT and SNEGSKA (reference sequence). Losses at the gene ends were 5 bases for V and 7 bases for J; bases not matched to a gene: 10. The CDR3 loop spans 15 amino acids.

Details on this clonotype: It is likely a read error: a sequence one base away is far more abundant. The chain carries TRBV7-9 and TRBJ2-1, with a possible D match to TRBD2 (6 bases). CDR3 length: 16 amino acids. V lost 2 bases and J 4 bases, leaving 15 bases between the germline ends. Germline lookup yields CDR1 SEHNR and CDR2 FQNEAQ (reference sequence). CDR3 loop: CASSLPSVRLYNEQFF. CDR3 coding DNA: TGTGCCAGCAGCTTACCTAGCGTGAGGTTGTACAATGAGCAGTTCTTC. Together with reference TRBV7-9 and TRBJ2-1, the CDR3 gives the full variable domain: DTGVSQNPRHKITKRGQNVTFRCDPISEHNRLYWYRQTLGQGPEFLTYFQNEAQLEKSRLLSDRFSAERPKGSFSTLEIQRTEQGDSAMYLCASSLPSVRLYNEQFFGPGTRLTVL.

This clonotype was seen at least ten times. CDR3 sequence reads: CASSPRPLVDYGYTF. The CDR3 DNA sequence: TGTGCCAGCTCACCACGGCCCCTCGTGGACTATGGCTACACCTTC. The rearrangement links TRBV18 to TRBJ1-2; D call uncertain. The CDR3 is 15 amino acids. Looked up from germline, CDR1 is KGHSH and CDR2 is LQKENI. Trimming removed 1 base at V and 3 bases at J, with 12 bases between.

Concerning this clonotype: Here the CDR3 omits its conserved ending phenylalanine or tryptophan, so a read error is the likely source. V usage is TRBV2 and J usage is TRBJ2-2; tentatively, D is TRBD2 (6 bases). CDR1 SNHLY and CDR2 FYNNEI come from the germline V gene. CDR3 length: 14 residues. The CDR3 reads CASSGRDRTGDLFS. CDR3 bases: TGTGCCAGCAGTGGGCGGGATCGTACCGGGGATCTGTTTTCT.

This clonotype was seen a single time. The V gene is TRBV28, the J gene TRBJ2-1, with 8 bases identical to TRBD1. Germline assignment: CDR1 MDHEN and CDR2 SYDVKM. V lost 4 bases, J lost 2 bases, and 10 bases stayed unmatched. The CDR3 contains 17 residues. In DNA form, the CDR3 reads TGTGCCAGCAGTTCGCGTAGGACAGGGCGGGCCTACAATGAGCAGTTCTTC. As protein: CASSSRRTGRAYNEQFF. The whole variable domain, filled in from reference TRBV28 and TRBJ2-1, reads DVKVTQSSRYLVKRTGEKVFLECVQDMDHENMFWYRQDPGLGLRLIYFSYDVKMKEKGDIPEGYSVSREKKERFSLILESASTNQTSMYLCASSSRRTGRAYNEQFFGPGTRLTVL.

Remarks on this clonotype: A far larger clone is only one base removed, so a read error is likely. The V and J genes are TRBV6-8 and TRBJ2-7, with D hard to call. The germline CDR1 and CDR2 sequences are MNHGY and SAAAGT. This CDR3 spans 15 amino acids. The CDR3 DNA sequence: TGTGACAGCAACTTCCGGGCCCACAAGAAGTACGAGCAGTACTTC. This sequence encodes CDSNFRAHKKYEQYF.

The chain carries TRBV24-1 and TRBJ2-1; D tentatively reads TRBD1 or TRBD2 (7 bases each). This CDR3 is built from 14 residues. Trimming removed 4 bases at V and 9 bases at J, with 15 bases between. Germline V lookup: CDR1 KGHDR, CDR2 SFDVKD. The CDR3: CATSDPGGVLEQFF. CDR3 DNA: TGTGCCACCAGTGACCCAGGGGGGGTTCTTGAGCAGTTCTTC.

This clonotype has ten or more counts. The genes are TRBV7-2 and TRBJ2-5; D unclear. V was clipped by 3 bases and J by 5 bases, with 16 bases between them. CDR3 size: 15 residues. Germline lookup yields CDR1 SGHTA and CDR2 FQGNSA. The CDR3 region has the DNA TGTGCCAGCAGCTTGGGCAACGCACGGGTTGAGACCCAGTACTTC. It is translated as CASSLGNARVETQYF.

This sequence joins TRBV28 and TRBJ2-7, with 7 bases lining up with TRBD2. There are 14 residues in the CDR3. The germline V gene has CDR1 MDHEN and CDR2 SYDVKM. The J segment lost 9 bases and the V segment lost 10 bases, leaving 18 bases of the junction unmatched. In DNA form, the CDR3 reads TGTGCCAACAGAACCGGGACTATCGGGAGCGGGCAGTACTTC. Residues: CANRTGTIGSGQYF.

For this clonotype: This likely traces to a read error, being one base from a far larger clone. J is TRBJ2-3 and V is TRBV6-9; 11 nucleotides align to TRBD1. The CDR3 is made up of 15 amino acids. Germline CDR1 and CDR2: MNHGY and SVAAGI. This CDR3 is CSSSYRGQGAITQYF. CDR3 coding DNA: TGTTCCAGCAGTTACAGAGGACAGGGGGCCATCACGCAGTATTTT.

The CDR3 DNA reads as TGTGCCAGCAGTGAATTTAGCGGGACTATCTACGAGCAGTACTTC. Translated, it gives CASSEFSGTIYEQYF. The chain links TRBV6-1 to TRBJ2-7, with 8 bases matching TRBD2. Per the germline V gene, CDR1 is MNHNS and CDR2 is SASEGT. The CDR3 loop spans 15 amino acids. Trimming at V came to 2 bases and at J to 3 bases, leaving 6 bases not matched to a gene.

This clonotype has at least ten counts. The V gene is TRBV4-1, the J gene TRBJ2-4, with 11 bases fitting TRBD2. The CDR3 is made up of 16 amino acids. Germline assignment: CDR1 MGHRA and CDR2 YSYEKL. V gave up 4 bases and J gave up 8 bases; unmatched junction bases: 10. CDR3 residues: CASSLYLAGGPYIQYF. The CDR3 region has the DNA TGCGCCAGCAGCCTTTACTTAGCGGGAGGGCCCTACATTCAGTACTTC.

The sample holds many counts of this clonotype. The chain has TRBV29-1 and TRBJ2-5; D gene ambiguous. This CDR3 spans 12 amino acids. V dropped 3 bases and J dropped 2 bases, with 7 bases sitting between them. Germline CDR1 is SQVTM and CDR2 is ANQGSEA. The CDR3 DNA follows: TGCAGCGTTGATGGGTCACAAGAGACCCAGTACTTC. Residues: CSVDGSQETQYF.

As regards this clonotype: One end of the junction varies from germline; a read error may be responsible. The V gene is TRBV6-2 or TRBV6-3, the J gene TRBJ1-5; D may be TRBD1 (5 bases). The CDR3 runs 17 residues. The germline V gene has CDR1 MNHEY and CDR2 SVGEGT. This CDR3 reads CASSHSIGGGGNQPQHF. CDR3 nucleotide sequence: TGTGCCAGCAGTCACTCAATTGGGGGTGGGGGCAATCAGCCCCAGCATTTT.

There are many counts of this clonotype. This chain links TRBV19 with TRBJ2-5, with 7 nucleotides matching TRBD2. The CDR3 covers 13 residues. V was pared by 4 bases and J by 5 bases, with 4 bases of the junction left unmatched. Germline CDR1 and CDR2: LNHDA and SQIVND (reference sequence). The CDR3 region is CASSKRDTETQYF. CDR3 coding DNA: TGTGCCAGTAGTAAGCGGGATACGGAGACCCAGTACTTC.

A remark on this clonotype: This probably arose from a read error, given a far larger clone one base away. The rearrangement links TRBV7-8 to TRBJ2-3; D gene ambiguous. CDR3 length: 15 amino acids. The germline V and J ends were trimmed by 5 bases and 0 bases, with 12 bases remaining between them. The germline V gene encodes CDR1 SGHVS and CDR2 FQNEAQ. The CDR3 is CASSVCDSSTDTQYF. The CDR3 nucleotides read TGTGCCAGCAGCGTCTGTGACTCCAGCACAGATACGCAGTATTTT.

V gene TRBV7-2 combines with J gene TRBJ2-3; D is perhaps TRBD1 or TRBD2 (5 bases each). The V end lost 2 bases, the J end lost 15 bases, and 21 bases lay between the germline ends. The CDR3 length is 14 residues. Per the germline V gene, CDR1 is SGHTA and CDR2 is FQGNSA. As DNA, the CDR3 is TGTGCCAGCAGCTTACTAGCTGTGACAGATACTCATTATTTT. This codes for CASSLLAVTDTHYF.

Of note for this clonotype: Being one base from a much bigger clone, this may be a read error. The CDR3 region is CASSLVLAGGETQYF. CDR3 bases: TGTGCCAGCAGCTTAGTACTAGCGGGGGGAGAGACCCAGTACTTC. The chain links TRBV7-9 to TRBJ2-5; 12 nucleotides line up with TRBD2. Germline-derived CDR1 and CDR2 are SEHNR and FQNEAQ (reference sequence). V lost 1 base, J lost 4 bases, and 1 base stayed unmatched. The CDR3 has 15 residues. Full variable domain (missing parts from reference TRBV7-9 and TRBJ2-5): DTGVSQNPRHKITKRGQNVTFRCDPISEHNRLYWYRQTLGQGPEFLTYFQNEAQLEKSRLLSDRFSAERPKGSFSTLEIQRTEQGDSAMYLCASSLVLAGGETQYFGPGTRLLVL.

This clonotype has ten or more counts. As DNA, the CDR3 is TGTGCCAGCTCACCGGACAGAACTAACTATGGCTACACCTTC. Translating gives CASSPDRTNYGYTF. The chain recombines TRBV18 with TRBJ1-2; TRBD1 might be the D (6 bases). The germline CDR1 and CDR2 sequences are KGHSH and LQKENI. The CDR3 covers 14 residues. V lost 3 bases, J lost 0 bases, and 8 bases lay in between.

The chain carries TRBV27 and TRBJ2-5; 11 bases map to TRBD2. Germline V lookup: CDR1 MNHEY, CDR2 SMNVEV (reference sequence). The CDR3 extends over 15 amino acids. The trim removed 6 bases at V and 7 bases at J, leaving 10 bases unmatched. In nucleotides, the CDR3 is TGTGCCAGCAGGTTTAGCGGGGGGGGGGGGACGACCCAGTACTTC. It codes for CASRFSGGGGTTQYF.

This clonotype has ten or more counts. The rearrangement joins TRBV7-2 to TRBJ2-1, with 9 bases matching TRBD1. This CDR3 spans 15 amino acids. The germline CDR1 and CDR2 sequences are SGHTA and FQGNSA. The junction had 4 bases not matched to a gene; V was cut back by 5 bases and J by 2 bases. The DNA of the CDR3 is TGTGCCAGCAGCCCCGACAGGGGGACCTACAATGAGCAGTTCTTC. It yields the protein CASSPDRGTYNEQFF.

To note about this clonotype: A much larger clone differs by one base, so this may be a read error. J is TRBJ2-6 and V is TRBV7-2, with 7 bases lining up with TRBD1. With V trimmed by 5 bases and J by 4 bases, 8 bases remained unmatched. The germline V gene encodes CDR1 SGHTA and CDR2 FQGNSA. The CDR3 is 16 residues long. CDR3 sequence reads: CTSSGRDRAGANVLTF. The CDR3, as DNA: TGTACCAGCAGCGGACGCGACAGGGCCGGGGCCAACGTCCTGACTTTC. Using reference TRBV7-2 and TRBJ2-6 for the parts outside the CDR3, the full variable domain is GAGVSQSPSNKVTEKGKDVELRCDPISGHTALYWYRQSLGQGLEFLIYFQGNSAPDKSGLPSDRFSAERTGGSVSTLTIQRTQQEDSAVYLCTSSGRDRAGANVLTFGAGSRLTVL.

Comment on this clonotype: Without the conserved terminal phenylalanine or tryptophan, this CDR3 likely stems from a read error. The chain links TRBV27 to TRBJ2-2; the match to TRBD2 covers 10 bases. This CDR3 is built from 16 residues. After removal of 5 bases from V and 10 bases from J, the junction contained 13 bases not matched to a gene. From germline, CDR1 is MNHEY and CDR2 SMNVEV (reference sequence). The CDR3 spells CASSPRGLAGAVELFS. The CDR3 nucleotides read TGTGCCAGCAGTCCGCGGGGGCTAGCGGGAGCCGTGGAGCTGTTTTCT.

At least ten counts were recorded for this clonotype. The chain couples TRBV7-6 to TRBJ2-7; D is possibly TRBD1 (6 bases). Germline values: CDR1 SGHVS, CDR2 FNYEAQ. Trimming pared 5 bases from V and 3 bases from J, leaving 20 bases between. The CDR3 has 16 amino acids. For the CDR3, the DNA is TGTGCCAGCAGCCAAAGGGTAGGCAGGGGTGGCTACGAGCAGTACTTC. Protein: CASSQRVGRGGYEQYF.

J is TRBJ2-1 and V is TRBV20-1, with D unclear. From germline, CDR1 is DFQATT and CDR2 SNEGSKA (reference sequence). Trimming left V 4 bases short and J 2 bases short, with 3 bases between. The CDR3 has 11 residues. Written as DNA, the CDR3 is TGCAGTGCTAAGCCCTACAATGAGCAGTTCTTC. This translates into CSAKPYNEQFF.

This clonotype has at least ten counts. V is TRBV28 and J is TRBJ1-2; D is unresolved. Germline V CDR1 and CDR2: MDHEN, SYDVKM. The ends were cut back, 5 bases at V and 5 bases at J, with 18 bases in the middle. CDR3 length: 15 residues. Written as DNA, the CDR3 is TGTGCCAGCAGTCTTCAGCCTGCCACGACGTATGGCTACACCTTC. Translated, it gives CASSLQPATTYGYTF.

The chain combines TRBV24-1 with TRBJ1-5; D is unresolved. V lost 1 base and J 3 bases, leaving 6 bases between the germline ends. The CDR3 covers 14 residues. CDR1 is KGHDR and CDR2 is SFDVKD in the germline V gene. This CDR3 reads CATSDFSINQPQHF. DNA for the CDR3: TGTGCCACCAGTGATTTTAGTATCAATCAGCCCCAGCATTTT.